Listed below are T cell receptor beta chains from one sample, sequenced in a study of shared clonotypes between healthy human individuals. TCRdb's table, derived via immunoSEQ multiplex PCR, lists solely in-frame clones and lacks some. This table holds millions of clones, 90% to 95% found once. The sequenced sample consisted of naive CD4+ T cells sorted from blood. The receptor source for this set is a man aged 18 to 30 in good health. Each CDR3 is given with its conserved first and last residue. D genes are given only for firm matches. Not every row has a clone size; where given, it reads once, few, many or a size class.

clone_size | j_call | v_call | d_call | cdr3_aa | cdr3_nt
NA | TRBJ2-7 | TRBV18 | TRBD1 | CASSQVTGPYEQYF | TGTGCCAGCTCACAAGTGACAGGGCCCTACGAGCAGTACTTC
NA | TRBJ2-7 | TRBV10-3 | TRBD2 | CAISEGLASRGQYF | TGTGCCATCAGTGAGGGACTAGCGTCCCGGGGGCAGTACTTC
NA | TRBJ2-3 | TRBV5-1 | TRBD1 | CASTQGGTDTQYF | TGCGCCAGCACCCAGGGGGGCACAGATACGCAGTATTTT
once | TRBJ2-7 | TRBV20-1 | NA | CSATMLGEQYF | TGCAGTGCTACCATGTTAGGCGAGCAGTACTTC
NA | TRBJ2-4 | TRBV7-2 | TRBD2 | CASSQRTSGALAKNIQYF | TGTGCCAGCAGCCAGCGGACTAGCGGGGCACTAGCCAAAAACATTCAGTACTTC
NA | TRBJ1-4 | TRBV5-4 | NA | CASSFTSGATNEKLFF | TGTGCCAGCAGCTTTACCTCAGGGGCAACTAATGAAAAACTGTTTTTT
NA | TRBJ1-1 | TRBV27 | NA | CASSQKGGTEAFF | TGTGCCAGCAGTCAAAAGGGGGGCACTGAAGCTTTCTTT
NA | TRBJ1-1 | TRBV6-5 | TRBD1 | CASSLGTGVTEAFF | TGTGCCAGCAGTTTAGGGACAGGGGTGACTGAAGCTTTCTTT
once | TRBJ2-5 | TRBV10-2 | NA | CASGMYQETQYF | TGCGCCAGCGGGATGTACCAAGAGACCCAGTACTTC
NA | TRBJ2-7 | TRBV18 | TRBD2 | CASSRGTSGDEQYF | TGTGCCAGCTCACGAGGCACTAGCGGCGACGAGCAGTACTTC
NA | TRBJ2-7 | TRBV6-5 | NA | CASTRGIGYEQYF | TGTGCCAGCACCCGGGGTATAGGCTACGAGCAGTACTTC
NA | TRBJ2-3 | TRBV5-1 | NA | CASSLTGHITDTQYF | TGCGCCAGCAGCCTTACGGGACACATCACAGATACGCAGTATTTT
NA | TRBJ1-1 | TRBV7-8 | TRBD1 | CASSTTGGGNTEAFF | TGTGCCAGTAGTACGACAGGGGGCGGGAACACTGAAGCTTTCTTT
NA | TRBJ2-7 | TRBV27 | TRBD2 | CASSLRRTSLSYEQYF | TGTGCCAGCAGTTTACGACGGACTAGCCTTTCCTACGAGCAGTACTTC
NA | TRBJ2-5 | TRBV10-1 | NA | CASSLTGTEETQYF | TGCGCCAGCAGTCTTACCGGGACGGAAGAGACCCAGTACTTC
once | TRBJ1-4 | TRBV5-1 | NA | CASSRTALGEKLFF | TGCGCCAGCAGCCGGACCGCCTTGGGGGAAAAACTGTTTTTT
NA | TRBJ1-1 | TRBV20-1 | NA | CSANFLRETFF | TGCAGTGCTAATTTTTTGAGGGAGACTTTCTTT
NA | TRBJ2-5 | TRBV5-1 | TRBD2 | CASSLGLAGGQETQYF | TGCGCCAGCAGCTTGGGGCTAGCGGGAGGCCAAGAGACCCAGTACTTC
NA | TRBJ2-3 | TRBV7-9 | TRBD2 | CASSSSGRSTDTQYF | TGTGCCAGCAGCTCGAGCGGGAGGAGCACAGATACGCAGTATTTT
NA | TRBJ2-7 | TRBV13 | NA | CASSQDPNYEQYF | TGTGCCAGCAGCCAGGATCCGAACTACGAGCAGTACTTC
NA | TRBJ1-4 | TRBV7-7 | NA | CASTHTTGTGNEKLFF | TGTGCTAGCACACACACGACCGGGACGGGCAATGAAAAACTGTTTTTT
NA | TRBJ2-3 | TRBV6-5 | NA | CASSGALKATDTQYF | TGTGCCAGCAGTGGGGCGCTTAAAGCCACAGATACGCAGTATTTT
NA | TRBJ2-5 | TRBV7-8 | NA | CASSPLRRETQYF | TGTGCCAGCAGCCCCCTAAGACGGGAGACCCAGTACTTC
NA | TRBJ2-7 | TRBV10-1 | NA | CASSDGGLPYEQYF | TGCGCCAGCAGTGATGGGGGGCTTCCCTACGAGCAGTACTTC
NA | TRBJ2-6 | TRBV4-3 | TRBD1 | CASSPGTGGLWANVLTF | TGCGCCAGCAGCCCGGGGACAGGGGGCTTGTGGGCCAACGTCCTGACTTTC
NA | TRBJ1-2 | TRBV5-6 | TRBD1 | CASSLDRVFYGYTF | TGTGCCAGCAGCCTGGACAGGGTTTTCTATGGCTACACCTTC
NA | TRBJ2-6 | TRBV27 | TRBD1 | CASGRDSLWGANVLTF | TGTGCCAGCGGCCGGGACAGTCTTTGGGGGGCCAACGTCCTGACTTTC
NA | TRBJ1-1 | TRBV6-5 | NA | CASRAGVWAEAFF | TGTGCCAGCAGAGCAGGGGTCTGGGCTGAAGCTTTCTTT
NA | TRBJ2-5 | TRBV5-4 | NA | CASSLGVSGGQETQYF | TGTGCCAGCAGCCTGGGGGTTAGCGGTGGACAAGAGACCCAGTACTTC
NA | TRBJ2-7 | TRBV7-2 | TRBD2 | CASSLTSGGHSYEQYF | TGTGCCAGCAGCTTGACTAGCGGGGGCCATTCCTACGAGCAGTACTTC
NA | TRBJ2-2 | TRBV7-3 | NA | CASSPGWTGELFF | TGTGCCAGCAGCCCCGGTTGGACCGGGGAGCTGTTTTTT
NA | TRBJ2-3 | TRBV15 | TRBD1 | CATSRRMGQGGDTQYF | TGTGCCACCAGCCGCAGGATGGGACAGGGAGGAGATACGCAGTATTTT
NA | TRBJ2-2 | TRBV10-3 | TRBD1 | CAISELPRTGFNGELFF | TGTGCCATCAGTGAGCTCCCGAGGACAGGGTTTAACGGGGAGCTGTTTTTT
few | TRBJ1-4 | TRBV28 | TRBD1 | CASRIDRGPNEKLFF | TGTGCCAGCCGTATAGATAGGGGGCCTAATGAAAAACTGTTTTTT
NA | TRBJ2-7 | TRBV7-2 | NA | CASSSPGSAEQYF | TGTGCCAGCAGCTCGCCGGGTTCTGCCGAGCAGTACTTC
NA | TRBJ1-5 | TRBV10-3 | TRBD1 | CAISEEGRGYQPQHF | TGTGCCATCAGTGAAGAGGGCAGGGGGTATCAGCCCCAGCATTTT
NA | TRBJ2-6 | TRBV25-1 | TRBD2 | CASSPGGDGANVLTF | TGTGCCAGCAGCCCGGGGGGAGATGGGGCCAACGTCCTGACTTTC
NA | TRBJ2-7 | TRBV6-1 | TRBD1 | CASTPGQGTGYEQYF | TGTGCCAGCACCCCGGGACAGGGAACCGGCTACGAGCAGTACTTC
once | TRBJ2-1 | TRBV6-5 | NA | CASSYSGVSYNEQFF | TGTGCCAGCAGTTACTCGGGGGTTTCCTACAATGAGCAGTTCTTC
NA | TRBJ2-5 | TRBV19 | TRBD2 | CASKGGETETQYF | TGTGCCAGTAAGGGAGGGGAGACAGAGACCCAGTACTTC
NA | TRBJ1-2 | TRBV7-2 | NA | CASSRGANGYTF | TGTGCCAGCAGCCGGGGAGCGAATGGCTACACCTTC
once | TRBJ2-7 | TRBV5-4 | NA | CASSLWGTYEQYF | TGTGCCAGCAGCTTATGGGGCACCTACGAGCAGTACTTC
NA | TRBJ2-1 | TRBV5-1 | NA | CASSLGQYNEQFF | TGCGCCAGCAGCTTGGGACAGTACAATGAGCAGTTCTTC
NA | TRBJ2-7 | TRBV5-8 | NA | CASSLERQGEQYF | TGTGCCAGCAGCTTGGAACGACAAGGCGAGCAGTACTTC
NA | TRBJ2-3 | TRBV7-9 | NA | CASSLGRSSTDTQYF | TGTGCCAGCAGCTTAGGTCGCTCTAGCACAGATACGCAGTATTTT
NA | TRBJ1-2 | TRBV5-1 | NA | CASKAGLGLVYGYTF | TGCGCCAGCAAGGCAGGGCTCGGGTTGGTCTATGGCTACACCTTC
NA | TRBJ1-5 | TRBV11-1 | NA | CASSPGLNQPQHF | TGTGCCAGCAGCCCGGGACTCAATCAGCCCCAGCATTTT
few | TRBJ2-5 | TRBV5-5 | TRBD2 | CASSLGLATETQYF | TGTGCCAGCAGCTTGGGACTAGCCACGGAGACCCAGTACTTC
NA | TRBJ2-1 | TRBV5-1 | NA | CASSLEGRNNEQFF | TGCGCCAGCAGCTTGGAAGGACGGAACAATGAGCAGTTCTTC
NA | TRBJ2-7 | TRBV28 | TRBD2 | CASGFLSGGSYEQYF | TGTGCCAGCGGTTTCTTAAGCGGGGGGTCCTACGAGCAGTACTTC
NA | TRBJ1-6 | TRBV27 | NA | CASSLRGGWDSPLHF | TGTGCCAGCAGTTTACGAGGGGGGTGGGATTCACCCCTCCACTTT
NA | TRBJ2-5 | TRBV11-2 | NA | CASTEHGSKGQETQYF | TGTGCCAGCACCGAACACGGGAGCAAGGGGCAAGAGACCCAGTACTTC
NA | TRBJ2-7 | TRBV28 | NA | CASRGDTYEQYF | TGTGCCAGCAGGGGGGATACCTACGAGCAGTACTTC